Listed here is a single T cell receptor beta chain. The data were produced by immunoSEQ multiplex PCR, yet TCRdb's version contains in-frame clones alone and is incomplete. The sample consists of around 400,000 clones, around 87% of them appearing once. The entry originates in a study of blood T cell repertoires in COVID-19. Germline V lookup: CDR1 MNHNY, CDR2 SVGAGI (reference sequence). This CDR3 is 16 amino acids long. Trimming pared 7 bases from V and 0 bases from J, leaving 18 bases between. V is TRBV6-6 and J is TRBJ1-1; D is perhaps TRBD1 (5 bases). The receptor was isolated from a woman aged 55-70 years with COVID-19, enrolled during active disease. The source material was peripheral blood. CDR3 sequence reads: CASTRDSVTLNTEAFF. CDR3 nucleotides: TGTGCCAGCACCCGAGACAGCGTCACTTTGAACACTGAAGCTTTCTTT.